This note documents a single T cell receptor (beta chain) sequence. The antigen is not known. The germline CDR1 and CDR2 sequences are MGHDK and SYGVNS. There are 15 residues in the CDR3. Trimming took off 9 bases at V and 3 bases at J, with 17 bases between the two ends. These data belong to a study of blood T cells in healthy people across ages. Study-level points and caveats: Significant beta diversity loss was already apparent by age approximately 40, declining roughly linearly.

The use of a sample-barcoded 5' primer and a J-beta primer mix characterized a second PCR of about 7 to 12 cycles. Every sample gave at least 2.5 million paired-end reads containing CDR3. MiXCR was run by TCRdb on the 5' RACE reads, yielding one entry per CDR3 protein. Of approximately 1,700,000 distinct CDR3 sequences listed, about two fifths are singletons. This clonotype originated in a human donor in good health. The specimen sequenced was blood. The rearrangement links TRBV25-1 to TRBJ1-4, with D uncertain. The CDR3 loop is CARPPVGRANEKLFF. The CDR3 nucleotides are TGTGCCAGACCTCCGGTCGGGAGGGCTAATGAAAAACTGTTTTTT.